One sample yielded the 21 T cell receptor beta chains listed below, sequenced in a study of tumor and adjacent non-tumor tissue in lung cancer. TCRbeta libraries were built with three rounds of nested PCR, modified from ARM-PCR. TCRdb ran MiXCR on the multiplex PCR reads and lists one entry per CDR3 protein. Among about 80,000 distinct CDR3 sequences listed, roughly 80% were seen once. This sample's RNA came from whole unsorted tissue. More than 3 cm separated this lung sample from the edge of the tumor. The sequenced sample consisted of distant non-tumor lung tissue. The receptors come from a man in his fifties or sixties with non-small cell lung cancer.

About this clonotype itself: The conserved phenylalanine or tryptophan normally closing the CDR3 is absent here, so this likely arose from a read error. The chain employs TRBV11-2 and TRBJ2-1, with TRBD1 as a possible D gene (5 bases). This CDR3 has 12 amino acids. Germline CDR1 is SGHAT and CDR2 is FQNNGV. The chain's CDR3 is CASSLGDNEQFL. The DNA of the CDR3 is TGTGCCAGCAGTTTAGGGGACAATGAGCAGTTCTTA.

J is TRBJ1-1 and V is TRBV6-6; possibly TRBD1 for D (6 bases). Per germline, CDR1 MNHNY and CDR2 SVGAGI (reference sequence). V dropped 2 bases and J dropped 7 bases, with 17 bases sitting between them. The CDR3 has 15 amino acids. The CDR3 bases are TGTGCCAGCAGTTACCCATCTACCAGGGGTCTTGAAGCTTTCTTT. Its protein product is CASSYPSTRGLEAFF.

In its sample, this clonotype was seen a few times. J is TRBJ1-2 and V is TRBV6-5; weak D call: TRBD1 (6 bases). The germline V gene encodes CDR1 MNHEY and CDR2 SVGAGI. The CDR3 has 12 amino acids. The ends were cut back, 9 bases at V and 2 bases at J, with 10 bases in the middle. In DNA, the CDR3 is TGTGCCAGTCTGGGGGCGAACTATGGCTACACCTTC. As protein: CASLGANYGYTF.

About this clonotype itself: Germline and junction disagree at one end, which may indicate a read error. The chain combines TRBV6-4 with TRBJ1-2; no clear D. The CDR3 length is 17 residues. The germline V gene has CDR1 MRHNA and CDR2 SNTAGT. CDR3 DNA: TGTGCCAACAGTGACTCGAGCCCGAGACCCGGGCATTGTGGCTACACCTTC. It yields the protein CANSDSSPRPGHCGYTF.

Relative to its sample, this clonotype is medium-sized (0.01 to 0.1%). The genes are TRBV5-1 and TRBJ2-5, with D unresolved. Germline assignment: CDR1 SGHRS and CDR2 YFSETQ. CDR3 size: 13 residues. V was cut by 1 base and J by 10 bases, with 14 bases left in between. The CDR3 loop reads CASSLRQPVGQYF. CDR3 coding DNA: TGCGCCAGCAGCTTGAGACAACCGGTAGGCCAGTACTTC.

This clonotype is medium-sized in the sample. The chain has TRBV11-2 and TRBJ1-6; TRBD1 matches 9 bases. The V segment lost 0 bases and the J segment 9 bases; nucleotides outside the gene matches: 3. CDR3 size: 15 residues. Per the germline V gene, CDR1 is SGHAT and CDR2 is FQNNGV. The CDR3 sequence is CASSLETGGFSPLHF. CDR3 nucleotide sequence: TGTGCCAGCAGCTTAGAAACAGGGGGCTTTTCACCCCTCCACTTT.

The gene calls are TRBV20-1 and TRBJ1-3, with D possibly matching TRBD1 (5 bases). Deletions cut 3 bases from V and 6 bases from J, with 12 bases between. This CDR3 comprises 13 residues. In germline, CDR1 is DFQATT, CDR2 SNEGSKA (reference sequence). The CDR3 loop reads CSASLGGVNTIYF. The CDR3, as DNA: TGCAGTGCTAGTCTGGGGGGAGTAAACACCATATATTTT.

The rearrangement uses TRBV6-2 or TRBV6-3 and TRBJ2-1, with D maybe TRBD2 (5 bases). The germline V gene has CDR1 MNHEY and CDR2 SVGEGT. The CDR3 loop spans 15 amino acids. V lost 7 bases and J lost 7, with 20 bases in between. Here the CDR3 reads CASTSIAGGSNEQFF. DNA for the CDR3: TGTGCCAGCACTTCTATAGCTGGAGGTAGTAATGAGCAGTTCTTC.

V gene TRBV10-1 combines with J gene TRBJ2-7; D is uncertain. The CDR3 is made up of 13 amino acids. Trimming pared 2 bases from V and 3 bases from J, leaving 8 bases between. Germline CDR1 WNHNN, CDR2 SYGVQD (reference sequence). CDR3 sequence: CASSEVPGYEQYF. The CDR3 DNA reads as TGCGCCAGCAGTGAGGTCCCCGGCTACGAGCAGTACTTC.

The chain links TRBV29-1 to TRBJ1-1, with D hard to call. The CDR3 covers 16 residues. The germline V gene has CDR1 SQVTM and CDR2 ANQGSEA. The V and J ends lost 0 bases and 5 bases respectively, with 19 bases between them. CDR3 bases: TGCAGCGTTGAAGATCGGCAAGGGAAAGAAGAAACTGAAGCTTTCTTT. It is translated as CSVEDRQGKEETEAFF.

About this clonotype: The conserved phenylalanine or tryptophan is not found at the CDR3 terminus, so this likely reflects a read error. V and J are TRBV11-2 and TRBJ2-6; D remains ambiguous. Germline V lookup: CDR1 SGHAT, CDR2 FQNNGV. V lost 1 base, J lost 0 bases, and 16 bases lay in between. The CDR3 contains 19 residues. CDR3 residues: CASSLVPKGRPSGANVLTL. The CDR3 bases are TGTGCCAGCAGCTTAGTTCCTAAGGGCAGGCCCTCTGGGGCCAACGTCCTGACTCTC.

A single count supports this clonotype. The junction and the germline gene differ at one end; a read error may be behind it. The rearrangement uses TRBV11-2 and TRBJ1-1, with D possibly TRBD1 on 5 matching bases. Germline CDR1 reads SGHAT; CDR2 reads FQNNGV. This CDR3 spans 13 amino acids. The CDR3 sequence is CASSLVGGAQAFF. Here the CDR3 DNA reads TGTGCCAGTAGCTTAGTGGGAGGGGCACAAGCTTTCTTT.

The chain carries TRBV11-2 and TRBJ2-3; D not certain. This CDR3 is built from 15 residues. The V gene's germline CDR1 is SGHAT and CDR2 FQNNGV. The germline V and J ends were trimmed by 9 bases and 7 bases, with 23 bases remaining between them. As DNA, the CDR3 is TGTGCCAGTAACTTAGACCGGGTGGCCCAGAATACGCAGTATTTT. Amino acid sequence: CASNLDRVAQNTQYF.

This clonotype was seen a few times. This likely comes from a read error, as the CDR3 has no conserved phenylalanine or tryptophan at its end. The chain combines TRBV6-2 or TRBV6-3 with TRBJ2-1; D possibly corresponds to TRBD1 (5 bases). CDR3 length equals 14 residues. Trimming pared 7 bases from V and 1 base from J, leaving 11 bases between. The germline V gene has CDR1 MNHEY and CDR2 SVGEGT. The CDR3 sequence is CASILDMSYNEQFL. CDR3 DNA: TGTGCCAGCATCCTGGACATGTCCTACAATGAGCAGTTCCTC.

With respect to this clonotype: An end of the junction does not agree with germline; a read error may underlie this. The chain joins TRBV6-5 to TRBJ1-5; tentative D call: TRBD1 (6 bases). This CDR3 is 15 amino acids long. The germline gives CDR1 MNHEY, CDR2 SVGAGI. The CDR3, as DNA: TGTTCCGGCAGTTACCTACAGGGAAGCAATCAGCCCCATCATTTT. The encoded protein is CSGSYLQGSNQPHHF.

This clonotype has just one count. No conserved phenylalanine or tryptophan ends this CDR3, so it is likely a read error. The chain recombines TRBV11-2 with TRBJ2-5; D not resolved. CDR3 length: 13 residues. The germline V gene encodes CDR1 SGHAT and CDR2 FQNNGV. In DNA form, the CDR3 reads TGTGCCAGCATCTCTACAAGGGAAGAGACACAGTACTGC. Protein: CASISTREETQYC.

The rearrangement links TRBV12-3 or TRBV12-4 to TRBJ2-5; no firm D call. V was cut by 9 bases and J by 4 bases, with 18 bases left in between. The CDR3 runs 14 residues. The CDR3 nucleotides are TGTGCCAGTAGCCTCCCAATCACGCGAGAGACCCAGTACTTC. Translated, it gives CASSLPITRETQYF.

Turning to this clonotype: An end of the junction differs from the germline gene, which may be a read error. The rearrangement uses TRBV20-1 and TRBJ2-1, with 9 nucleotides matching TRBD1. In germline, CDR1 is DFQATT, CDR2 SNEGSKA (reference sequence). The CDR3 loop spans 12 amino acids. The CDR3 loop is CSSRDRADEQFF. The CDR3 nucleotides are TGCAGTTCTAGGGACAGGGCCGATGAGCAATTTTTC.

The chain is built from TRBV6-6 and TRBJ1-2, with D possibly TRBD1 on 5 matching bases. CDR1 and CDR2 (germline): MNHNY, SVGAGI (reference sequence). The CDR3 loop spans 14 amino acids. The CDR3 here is CTIQGVRVRHDYTF. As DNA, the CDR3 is TGTACCATTCAAGGGGTGAGGGTGCGGCATGACTACACCTTC.

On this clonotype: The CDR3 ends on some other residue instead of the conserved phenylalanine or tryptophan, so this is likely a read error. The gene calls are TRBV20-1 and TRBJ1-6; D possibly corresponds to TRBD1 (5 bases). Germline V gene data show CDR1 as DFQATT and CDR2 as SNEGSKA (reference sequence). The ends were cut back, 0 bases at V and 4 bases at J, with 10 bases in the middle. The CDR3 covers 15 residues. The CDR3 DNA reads TGCAGTGCTAGAGATACGGGACTGTATAATTCACCCCTCCACCCT. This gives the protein CSARDTGLYNSPLHP.

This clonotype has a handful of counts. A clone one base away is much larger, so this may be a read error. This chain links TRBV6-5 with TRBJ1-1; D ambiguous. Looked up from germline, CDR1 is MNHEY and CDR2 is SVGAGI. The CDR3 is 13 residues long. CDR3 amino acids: CVSSLEKNTEAFF. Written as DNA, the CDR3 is TGTGTCAGCAGTTTAGAGAAGAACACTGAAGCTTTCTTT.